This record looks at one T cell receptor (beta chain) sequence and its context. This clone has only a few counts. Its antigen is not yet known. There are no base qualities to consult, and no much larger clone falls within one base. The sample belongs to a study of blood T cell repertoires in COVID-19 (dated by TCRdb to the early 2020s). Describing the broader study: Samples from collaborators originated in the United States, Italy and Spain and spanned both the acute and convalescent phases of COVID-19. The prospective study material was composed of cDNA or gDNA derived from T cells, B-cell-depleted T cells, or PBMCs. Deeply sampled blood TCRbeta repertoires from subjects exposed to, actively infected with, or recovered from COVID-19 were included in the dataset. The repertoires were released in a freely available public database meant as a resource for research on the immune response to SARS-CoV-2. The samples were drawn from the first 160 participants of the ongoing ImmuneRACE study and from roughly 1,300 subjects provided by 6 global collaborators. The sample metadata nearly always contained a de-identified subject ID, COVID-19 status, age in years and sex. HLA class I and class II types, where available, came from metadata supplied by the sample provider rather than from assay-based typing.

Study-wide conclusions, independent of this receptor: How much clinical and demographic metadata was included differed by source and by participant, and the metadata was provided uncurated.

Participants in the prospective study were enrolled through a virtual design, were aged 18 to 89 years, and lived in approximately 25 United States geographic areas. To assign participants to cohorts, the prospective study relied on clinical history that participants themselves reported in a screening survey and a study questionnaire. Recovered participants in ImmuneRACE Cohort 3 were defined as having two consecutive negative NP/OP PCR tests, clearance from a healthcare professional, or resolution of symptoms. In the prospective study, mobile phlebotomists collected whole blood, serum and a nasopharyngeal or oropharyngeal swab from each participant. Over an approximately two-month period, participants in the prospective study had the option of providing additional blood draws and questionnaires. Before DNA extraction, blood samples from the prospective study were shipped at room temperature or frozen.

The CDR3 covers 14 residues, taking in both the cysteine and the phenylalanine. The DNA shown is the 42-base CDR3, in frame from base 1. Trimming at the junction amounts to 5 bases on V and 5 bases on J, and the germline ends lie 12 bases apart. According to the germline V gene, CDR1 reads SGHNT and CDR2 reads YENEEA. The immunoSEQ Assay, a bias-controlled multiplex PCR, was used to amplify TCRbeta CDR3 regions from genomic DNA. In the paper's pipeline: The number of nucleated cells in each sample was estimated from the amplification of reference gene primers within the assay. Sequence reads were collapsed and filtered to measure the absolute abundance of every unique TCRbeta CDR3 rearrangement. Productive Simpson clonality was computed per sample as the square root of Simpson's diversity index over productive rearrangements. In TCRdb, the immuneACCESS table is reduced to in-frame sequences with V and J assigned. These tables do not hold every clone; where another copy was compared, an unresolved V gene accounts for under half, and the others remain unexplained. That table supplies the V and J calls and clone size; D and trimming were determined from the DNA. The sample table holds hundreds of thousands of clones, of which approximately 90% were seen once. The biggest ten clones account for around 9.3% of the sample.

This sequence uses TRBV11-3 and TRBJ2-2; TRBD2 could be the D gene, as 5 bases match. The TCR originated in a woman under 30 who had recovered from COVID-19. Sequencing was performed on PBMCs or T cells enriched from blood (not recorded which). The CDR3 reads CASSEERRTGELFF. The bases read TGTGCCAGCAGCGAGGAAAGGAGGACCGGGGAGCTGTTTTTT.